This T cell receptor (beta chain) originates from a study of human T cells and chemical hapten exposure. The time point is: pre-sensitization, week 0. The treatment was: therapeutic diphenylcyclopropenone sensitization with weekly scalp DPC. The CDR3 covers 15 residues. V was clipped by 3 bases and J by 5 bases, with 17 bases between them. Germline V gives CDR1 SGHRS, CDR2 YFSETQ. TCRdb itself ran the RACE reads through MiXCR, one entry per CDR3 protein. The sample carries some 300,000 distinct CDR3 sequences, approximately 5.8% recorded once. This material consisted of whole blood, taken in connection with sensitization to the hapten diphenylcyclopropenone (DPC). The chain has TRBV5-1 and TRBJ1-1; D is unclear. The clonotype originates from a woman aged 18 to 35 with alopecia areata. Some clones in this sample may be carry-over from other donors' samples. This chain's CDR3 is CASSSPAGGRTEAFF. The DNA for the CDR3 is TGCGCCAGCAGCTCGCCCGCTGGAGGGAGAACTGAAGCTTTCTTT.